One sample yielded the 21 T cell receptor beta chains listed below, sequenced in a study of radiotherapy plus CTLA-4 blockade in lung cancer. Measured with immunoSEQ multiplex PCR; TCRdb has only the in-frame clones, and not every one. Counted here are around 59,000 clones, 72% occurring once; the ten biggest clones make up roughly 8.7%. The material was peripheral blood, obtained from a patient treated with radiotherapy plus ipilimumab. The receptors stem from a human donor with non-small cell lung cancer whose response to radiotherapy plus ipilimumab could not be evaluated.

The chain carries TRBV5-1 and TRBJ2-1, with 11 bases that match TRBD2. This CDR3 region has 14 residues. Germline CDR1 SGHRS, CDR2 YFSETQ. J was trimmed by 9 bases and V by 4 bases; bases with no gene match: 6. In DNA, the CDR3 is TGCGCCAGCAGCCTTACTAGCGGGAGTAGTGAGCAGTTCTTC. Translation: CASSLTSGSSEQFF.

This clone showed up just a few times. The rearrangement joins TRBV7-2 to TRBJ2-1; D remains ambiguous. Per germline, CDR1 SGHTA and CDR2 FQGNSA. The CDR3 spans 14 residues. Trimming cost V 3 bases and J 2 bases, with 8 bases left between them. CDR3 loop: CASSFEVAYNEQFF. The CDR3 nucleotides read TGTGCCAGCAGCTTCGAGGTCGCCTACAATGAGCAGTTCTTC.

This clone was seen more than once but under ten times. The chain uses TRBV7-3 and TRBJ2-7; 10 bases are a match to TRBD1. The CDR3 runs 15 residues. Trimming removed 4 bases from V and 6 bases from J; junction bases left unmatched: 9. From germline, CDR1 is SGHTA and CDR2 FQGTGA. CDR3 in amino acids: CASSSYRDRGGEQYF. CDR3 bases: TGTGCCAGCAGCTCTTACCGGGACAGGGGTGGCGAGCAGTACTTC.

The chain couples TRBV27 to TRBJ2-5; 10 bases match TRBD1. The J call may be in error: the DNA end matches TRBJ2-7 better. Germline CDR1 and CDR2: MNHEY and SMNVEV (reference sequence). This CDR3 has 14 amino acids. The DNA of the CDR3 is TGTGCCAGCACAAAGGGACAGGGGTATTACGAGCAGTACTTC. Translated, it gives CASTKGQGYYEQYF.

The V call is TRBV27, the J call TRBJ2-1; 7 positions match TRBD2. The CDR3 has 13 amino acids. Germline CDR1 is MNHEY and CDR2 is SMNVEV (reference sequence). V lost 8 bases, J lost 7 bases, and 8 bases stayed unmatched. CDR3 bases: TGTGCCAGCTACGGGGGAGGGCCGAATGAGCAGTTCTTC. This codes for CASYGGGPNEQFF.

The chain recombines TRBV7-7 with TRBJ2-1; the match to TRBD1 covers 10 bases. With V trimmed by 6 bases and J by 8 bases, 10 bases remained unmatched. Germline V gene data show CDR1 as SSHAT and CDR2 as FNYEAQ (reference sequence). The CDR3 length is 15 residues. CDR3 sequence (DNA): TGTGCCAGCAGTCTAGCTTGGGGACAGGGGCATGAGCAGTTCTTC. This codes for CASSLAWGQGHEQFF. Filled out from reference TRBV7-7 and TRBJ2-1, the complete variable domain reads GAGVSQSPRYKVTKRGQDVTLRCDPISSHATLYWYQQALGQGPEFLTYFNYEAQPDKSGLPSDRFSAERPEGSISTLTIQRTEQRDSAMYRCASSLAWGQGHEQFFGPGTRLTVL.

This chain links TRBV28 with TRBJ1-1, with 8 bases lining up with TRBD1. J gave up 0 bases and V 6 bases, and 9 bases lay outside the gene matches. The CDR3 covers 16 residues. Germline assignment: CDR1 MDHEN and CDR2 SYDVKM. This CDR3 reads CASSFQGASLNTEAFF. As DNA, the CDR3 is TGTGCCAGCAGCTTTCAGGGGGCGTCTTTGAACACTGAAGCTTTCTTT.

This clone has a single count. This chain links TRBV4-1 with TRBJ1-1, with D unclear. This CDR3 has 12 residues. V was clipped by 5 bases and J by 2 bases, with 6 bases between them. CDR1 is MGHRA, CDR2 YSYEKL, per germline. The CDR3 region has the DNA TGCGCCAGCAGCGGGAGTAACACTGAAGCTTTCTTT. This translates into CASSGSNTEAFF.

CDR3 in DNA: TGTGCCAGCAGCTTTAGGACAGGGGCCTTCACTGAAGCTTTCTTT. Translated: CASSFRTGAFTEAFF. The V and J genes are TRBV7-9 and TRBJ1-1; 9 bases agree with TRBD1. After removal of 3 bases from V and 4 bases from J, the junction contained 6 bases not matched to a gene. Germline V lookup: CDR1 SEHNR, CDR2 FQNEAQ (reference sequence). CDR3 length equals 15 residues.

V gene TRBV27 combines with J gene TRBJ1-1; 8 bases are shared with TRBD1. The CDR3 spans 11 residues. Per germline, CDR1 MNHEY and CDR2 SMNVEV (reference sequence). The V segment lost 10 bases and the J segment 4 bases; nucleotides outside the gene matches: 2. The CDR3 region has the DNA TGTGCCATCGGACAGGGCACTGAAGCTTTCTTT. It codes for CAIGQGTEAFF.

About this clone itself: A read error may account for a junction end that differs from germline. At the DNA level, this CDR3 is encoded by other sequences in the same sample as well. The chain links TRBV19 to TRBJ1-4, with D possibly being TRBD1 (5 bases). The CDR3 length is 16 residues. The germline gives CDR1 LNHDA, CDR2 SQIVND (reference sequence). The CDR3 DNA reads TGCGCCAGTAGTCTCCGGTCAGGGAACGGTGATGAAAAACTGTTTTTT. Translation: CASSLRSGNGDEKLFF.

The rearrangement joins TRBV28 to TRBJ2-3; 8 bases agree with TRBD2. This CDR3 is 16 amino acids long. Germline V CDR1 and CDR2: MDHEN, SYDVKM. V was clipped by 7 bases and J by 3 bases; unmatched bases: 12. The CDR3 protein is CASKLPSGGLTDTQYF. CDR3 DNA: TGTGCCAGCAAGCTACCCTCGGGGGGGTTGACAGATACGCAGTATTTT.

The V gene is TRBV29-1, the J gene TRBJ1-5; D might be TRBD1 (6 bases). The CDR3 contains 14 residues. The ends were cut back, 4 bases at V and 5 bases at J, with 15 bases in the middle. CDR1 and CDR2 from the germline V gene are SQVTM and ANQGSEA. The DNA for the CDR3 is TGCAGCGTTGTAGTGGGGGCAGAATATCAGCCCCAGCATTTT. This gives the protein CSVVVGAEYQPQHF.

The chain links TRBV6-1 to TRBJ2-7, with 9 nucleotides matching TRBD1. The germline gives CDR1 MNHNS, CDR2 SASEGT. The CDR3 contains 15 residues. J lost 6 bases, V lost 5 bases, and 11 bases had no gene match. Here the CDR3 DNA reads TGTGCCAGCAGTCCCGGGGGACAGGGAAGTTTCGAGCAGTACTTC. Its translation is CASSPGGQGSFEQYF.

Here the CDR3 reads CASSSQGFVHEQYF. The CDR3 DNA reads as TGTGCCAGCAGTTCCCAGGGTTTCGTACACGAGCAGTACTTC. This chain joins TRBV27 and TRBJ2-7; D may be TRBD1 (5 bases). CDR3 length: 14 residues. Trimming took 4 bases from V and 5 from J, leaving 15 bases between them. The germline CDR1 and CDR2 sequences are MNHEY and SMNVEV (reference sequence).

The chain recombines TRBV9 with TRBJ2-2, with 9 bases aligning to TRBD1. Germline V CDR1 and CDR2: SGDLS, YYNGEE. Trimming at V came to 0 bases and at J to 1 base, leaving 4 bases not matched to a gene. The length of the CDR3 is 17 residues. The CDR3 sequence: CASSVAGTGRNTGELFF. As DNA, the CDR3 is TGTGCCAGCAGCGTAGCCGGGACAGGGAGGAACACCGGGGAGCTGTTTTTT.

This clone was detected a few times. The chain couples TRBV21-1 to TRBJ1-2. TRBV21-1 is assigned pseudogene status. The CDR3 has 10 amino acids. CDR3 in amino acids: CASLSSGYTF. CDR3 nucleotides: TGTGCCAGCCTGTCCTCTGGCTACACCTTC.

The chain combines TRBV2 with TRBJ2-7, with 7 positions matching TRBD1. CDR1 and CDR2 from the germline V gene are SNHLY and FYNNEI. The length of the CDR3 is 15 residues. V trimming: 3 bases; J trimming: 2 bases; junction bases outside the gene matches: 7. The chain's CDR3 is CASSDIGQVAYEQYF. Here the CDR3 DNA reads TGTGCCAGCAGTGATATAGGACAGGTTGCCTACGAGCAGTACTTC.

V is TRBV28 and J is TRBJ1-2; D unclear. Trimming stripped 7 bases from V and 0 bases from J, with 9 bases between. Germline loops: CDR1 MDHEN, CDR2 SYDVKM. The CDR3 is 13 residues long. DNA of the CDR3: TGTGCCAGCAAGCCCCCCCCTAACTATGGCTACACCTTC. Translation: CASKPPPNYGYTF.

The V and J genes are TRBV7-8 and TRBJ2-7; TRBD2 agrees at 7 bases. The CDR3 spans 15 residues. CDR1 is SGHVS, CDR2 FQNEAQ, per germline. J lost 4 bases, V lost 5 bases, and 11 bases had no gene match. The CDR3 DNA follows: TGTGCCAGCAGCCGCCGAGGCGGGAGTTGGTACGAGCAGTACTTC. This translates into CASSRRGGSWYEQYF.

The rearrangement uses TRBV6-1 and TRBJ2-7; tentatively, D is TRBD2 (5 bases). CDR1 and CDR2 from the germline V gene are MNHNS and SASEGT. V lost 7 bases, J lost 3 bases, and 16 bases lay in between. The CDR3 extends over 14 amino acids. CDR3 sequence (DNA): TGTGCCAGCACCCGGGGAGTAGGATACTACGAGCAGTACTTC. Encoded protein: CASTRGVGYYEQYF.